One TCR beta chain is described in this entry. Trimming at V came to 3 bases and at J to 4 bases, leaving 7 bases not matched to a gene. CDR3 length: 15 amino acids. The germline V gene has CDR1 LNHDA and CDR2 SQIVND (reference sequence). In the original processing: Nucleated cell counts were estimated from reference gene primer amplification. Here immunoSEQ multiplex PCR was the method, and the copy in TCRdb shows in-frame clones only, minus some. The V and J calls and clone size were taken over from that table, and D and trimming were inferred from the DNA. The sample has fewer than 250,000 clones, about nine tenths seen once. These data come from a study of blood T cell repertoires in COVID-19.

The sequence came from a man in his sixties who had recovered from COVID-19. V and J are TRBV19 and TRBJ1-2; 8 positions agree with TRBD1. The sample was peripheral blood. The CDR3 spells CASSITLGQVYGYTF. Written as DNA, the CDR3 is TGTGCCAGTAGTATTACCCTGGGACAGGTCTATGGCTACACCTTC.